The 21 T cell receptor beta chains presented below share a single source sample, sequenced in a study of control samples from healthy donors and cancer patients (dated by TCRdb to about 2020). Library preparation used the immunoSEQ multiplex PCR assay. TCRdb's version of the immuneACCESS table is confined to in-frame rearrangements and falls short of the full clone set. An unresolved V gene accounts for under half of the shortfall where checked; the remainder is of unknown origin. In this sample the table shows 150,000 to 200,000 clones, 90% to 95% of which occur a single time. Clones ranked in the top ten supply about 1.4% of the sample. Input material: blood. These receptors originate from a woman in her twenties or thirties in good health.

This chain's CDR3 is CATSRKRGEKLFF. CDR3 nucleotide sequence: TGTGCCACCAGCAGAAAAAGGGGGGAAAAACTGTTTTTT. V and J are TRBV15 and TRBJ1-4; D possibly corresponds to TRBD1 (6 bases). V was trimmed by 2 bases and J by 8 bases, leaving 9 bases between them. Germline V lookup: CDR1 LNHNV, CDR2 YYDKDF (reference sequence). This CDR3 has 13 amino acids.

This sequence joins TRBV19 and TRBJ1-1; the D is unclear. Trimming took 6 bases from V and 1 from J, leaving 12 bases between them. The germline gives CDR1 LNHDA, CDR2 SQIVND (reference sequence). This CDR3 is 14 amino acids long. CDR3 nucleotides: TGTGCCAGTAGCCATAGGTGGGGGAACACTGAAGCTTTCTTT. Amino acids: CASSHRWGNTEAFF. The whole variable domain, remainder taken from reference TRBV19 and TRBJ1-1, is DGGITQSPKYLFRKEGQNVTLSCEQNLNHDAMYWYRQDPGQGLRLIYYSQIVNDFQKGDIAEGYSVSREKKESFPLTVTSAQKNPTAFYLCASSHRWGNTEAFFGQGTRLTVV.

The chain uses TRBV6-5 and TRBJ1-4; possible D gene TRBD1, 5 bases. V was pared by 0 bases and J by 6 bases, with 11 bases between. Germline lookup yields CDR1 MNHEY and CDR2 SVGAGI. This CDR3 is built from 15 residues. The CDR3: CASSYSARTYEKLFF. CDR3 coding DNA: TGTGCCAGCAGTTACTCGGCTAGGACATATGAAAAACTGTTTTTT.

With respect to this clone: Other DNA sequences from this sample encode an identical CDR3 as well. The genes are TRBV6-5 and TRBJ2-3, with TRBD2 matching over 16 bases. V trimming: 6 bases; J trimming: 4 bases; junction bases outside the gene matches: 1. From germline, CDR1 is MNHEY and CDR2 SVGAGI. This CDR3 contains 15 residues. CDR3 DNA: TGTGCCAGCAGGGGACTAGCGGGAGGGCCAGATACGCAGTATTTT. Translating it yields CASRGLAGGPDTQYF.

V and J are TRBV5-1 and TRBJ1-4, with TRBD1 as a possible D gene (6 bases). Germline V CDR1 and CDR2: SGHRS, YFSETQ. V dropped 4 bases and J dropped 2 bases, with 15 bases sitting between them. This CDR3 has 16 amino acids. The CDR3 DNA follows: TGCGCCAGCAGCCGCGGTCCCCAGGGGACTAATGAAAAACTGTTTTTT. It yields the protein CASSRGPQGTNEKLFF.

The chain combines TRBV19 with TRBJ1-2; D gene uncertain. Trimming left V 6 bases short and J 3 bases short, with 11 bases between. This CDR3 comprises 13 residues. In germline, CDR1 is LNHDA, CDR2 SQIVND (reference sequence). The CDR3: CASRHDWDYGYTF. The CDR3 DNA reads TGTGCCAGTAGACACGACTGGGACTATGGCTACACCTTC.

This clone was counted a single time. V is TRBV5-1 and J is TRBJ2-3; the match to TRBD2 covers 15 bases. The CDR3 runs 18 residues. Germline loops: CDR1 SGHRS, CDR2 YFSETQ. Trimming at V came to 4 bases and at J to 4 bases, leaving 10 bases not matched to a gene. As DNA, the CDR3 is TGCGCCAGCAGCCCTACCGGGACTAGCGGGGGGAGGGCAGATACGCAGTATTTT. As protein: CASSPTGTSGGRADTQYF.

This clone was seen once. The V and J genes are TRBV2 and TRBJ2-5; 11 nucleotides match TRBD2. The length of the CDR3 is 15 residues. The germline CDR1 and CDR2 sequences are SNHLY and FYNNEI. V was pared by 6 bases and J by 4 bases, with 7 bases of the junction left unmatched. CDR3 DNA: TGTGCCAGCAGGGTAGCGGGAGGGCGGTTAGAGACCCAGTACTTC. Its translation: CASRVAGGRLETQYF.

This clone was recorded only once. The J gene is TRBJ2-3, the V gene TRBV7-3, with a tentative D call TRBD2 (6 bases). Trimming removed 0 bases from V and 1 base from J, with 8 bases in between. Germline V gene sequence: CDR1 SGHTA, CDR2 FQGTGA. The CDR3 length is 15 residues. CDR3: CASSLTLAGTDTQYF. The CDR3 DNA is TGTGCCAGCAGCTTAACACTAGCTGGCACAGATACGCAGTATTTT.

The chain is built from TRBV7-9 and TRBJ1-5; 8 bases agree with TRBD1. J lost 2 bases, V lost 4 bases, and 1 base had no gene match. CDR1 and CDR2 from the germline V gene are SEHNR and FQNEAQ (reference sequence). The CDR3 sequence is 14 residues long. CDR3 loop: CASSSTGGNQPQHF. Here the CDR3 DNA reads TGTGCCAGCAGCTCGACAGGGGGCAATCAGCCCCAGCATTTT.

This clone was detected only once. The chain combines TRBV7-2 with TRBJ2-3, with D possibly being TRBD2 (6 bases). The germline gives CDR1 SGHTA, CDR2 FQGNSA. The CDR3 is made up of 15 amino acids. Trimming removed 1 base from V and 6 bases from J, with 14 bases in between. The CDR3 sequence: CASSLVGAEGDTQYF. In DNA, the CDR3 is TGTGCCAGCAGCTTAGTGGGAGCGGAGGGGGATACGCAGTATTTT.

The V and J genes are TRBV7-9 and TRBJ2-1; 8 bases are a match to TRBD2. Trimming at V came to 5 bases and at J to 6 bases, leaving 9 bases not matched to a gene. The CDR3 consists of 15 residues. The germline gives CDR1 SEHNR, CDR2 FQNEAQ (reference sequence). The CDR3 DNA reads TGTGCCAGCAGCCGGATGGCCGGGGGGGCCAATGAGCAGTTCTTC. Amino acid sequence: CASSRMAGGANEQFF.

V and J are TRBV11-1 and TRBJ2-7; unclear D gene. The CDR3 contains 13 residues. Germline assignment: CDR1 SGHAT and CDR2 FQDESV (reference sequence). Trimming pared 5 bases from V and 0 bases from J, leaving 8 bases between. DNA for the CDR3: TGTGCCAGCAGCACGGGCTTCTCCTACGAGCAGTACTTC. It translates to CASSTGFSYEQYF.

V usage is TRBV4-2 and J usage is TRBJ2-5; possibly TRBD2 for D (6 bases). The germline CDR1 and CDR2 sequences are LGHNA and YNFKEQ. V lost 0 bases to trimming and J lost 5 bases, with 13 bases between them. This CDR3 is built from 15 residues. The CDR3 reads CASSQDSSRGETQYF. As DNA, the CDR3 is TGTGCCAGCAGCCAAGATTCTAGCCGGGGGGAGACCCAGTACTTC.

This chain connects TRBV3-1 (or the pseudogene TRBV3-2) to TRBJ1-1; D gene unclear. There are 12 residues in the CDR3. The V end lost 4 bases, the J end lost 1 base, and 4 bases lay between the germline ends. The V gene's germline CDR1 is LGHDT and CDR2 YNNKEL (reference sequence). CDR3 residues: CASSRWNTEAFF. CDR3 coding DNA: TGTGCCAGCAGCCGATGGAACACTGAAGCTTTCTTT.

CDR3 residues: CASSLGLGHSTDTQYF. CDR3 DNA: TGTGCCAGCAGCTTAGGGTTGGGGCACAGCACAGATACGCAGTATTTT. The rearrangement links TRBV11-2 to TRBJ2-3; maybe TRBD1 (5 bases). CDR3 length: 16 residues. In germline, CDR1 is SGHAT, CDR2 FQNNGV. V was cut by 1 base and J by 0 bases, with 11 bases left in between.

The rearrangement links TRBV7-9 to TRBJ1-4; D gene unclear. Per the germline V gene, CDR1 is SEHNR and CDR2 is FQNEAQ (reference sequence). Trimming removed 6 bases from V and 5 bases from J, with 4 bases in between. The CDR3 has 11 amino acids. Here the CDR3 reads CASRRNEKLFF. The DNA of the CDR3 is TGTGCCAGCAGAAGGAATGAAAAACTGTTTTTT.

This clone was counted once. The rearrangement links TRBV2 to TRBJ1-2; weak D call: TRBD1 (5 bases). V was trimmed by 0 bases and J by 8 bases, leaving 7 bases between them. The CDR3 runs to 12 residues. Germline V lookup: CDR1 SNHLY, CDR2 FYNNEI. CDR3 nucleotide sequence: TGTGCCAGCAGTGAAGCCAGGGTCGGCTACACCTTC. It yields the protein CASSEARVGYTF.

Turning to this clone: This sample includes further DNA sequences coding for the same CDR3. The gene calls are TRBV25-1 and TRBJ1-4; no clear D gene. The CDR3 is made up of 13 amino acids. Trimming pared 5 bases from V and 4 bases from J, leaving 8 bases between. Per the germline V gene, CDR1 is MGHDK and CDR2 is SYGVNS. CDR3 sequence reads: CASSRVINEKLFF. In DNA, the CDR3 is TGTGCCAGCAGTCGGGTTATTAATGAAAAACTGTTTTTT.

This clone was observed once. This chain connects TRBV6-5 to TRBJ2-3; D might be TRBD2 (7 bases). In germline, CDR1 is MNHEY, CDR2 SVGAGI. Trimming took 8 bases from V and 7 from J, leaving 10 bases between them. This CDR3 contains 11 residues. The CDR3 loop is CASGGAYTQYF. DNA for the CDR3: TGTGCCAGCGGGGGGGCCTATACGCAGTATTTT.

This chain uses TRBV7-8 with TRBJ2-1; 7 bases match TRBD2. In germline, CDR1 is SGHVS, CDR2 FQNEAQ. The V gene end was trimmed by 1 base and the J gene end by 0 bases; junction bases not matched to a gene: 3. The CDR3 covers 16 residues. This CDR3 reads CASSLEGRVSYNEQFF. The CDR3, as DNA: TGTGCCAGCAGCTTAGAGGGGAGGGTCTCCTACAATGAGCAGTTCTTC.